The sequence of this TCR beta chain was determined in a study of spatial heterogeneity in lung cancer. CDR1 SGHTA and CDR2 FQGNSA come from the germline V gene. This CDR3 contains 13 residues. The germline V and J ends were trimmed by 5 bases and 7 bases, with 12 bases remaining between them. Time point given: sample taken at primary tumor resection. Single TCR cDNA molecules each had their own unique molecular identifier. TCRdb passed the 5' RACE reads through MiXCR, listing each CDR3 protein once. The sample contains approximately 7,700 distinct CDR3 sequences, around 8.9% of which appear only once. This clonotype is large by share.

The chain carries TRBV7-2 and TRBJ1-5, with TRBD1 as a possible D gene (6 bases). This sequence was found in a male donor with early-stage non-small cell lung cancer. This sample comprised normal lung tissue next to the tumor, obtained at surgery. The CDR3 protein is CASSPGVRQPQHF. The CDR3 bases are TGTGCCAGCAGCCCAGGGGTGCGGCAGCCCCAGCATTTT.